These T cell receptor beta chains were read from a single sample in a study of cytomegalovirus exposure and HLA in healthy donors. TCRdb's copy holds only in-frame clones and misses some; the assay was immunoSEQ multiplex PCR. The sample has roughly 160,000 clones, 80% to 90% seen once. What was sequenced was PBMCs. The receptors derive from a woman aged 25 to 39 in good health and CMV-seropositive. CDR3s include the opening cysteine and the closing phenylalanine or tryptophan. Fields, in order: clone size, J gene, V gene, D gene, CDR3 DNA, CDR3 protein. The D gene is left open where the match is weak. Size is stated for part of the rows, as once, few or many counts, or as a class when the clone is expanded.

NA | TRBJ2-5 | TRBV2 | TRBD2 | TGTGCCAGCAGTCGGACTAGCCATCAAGAGACCCAGTACTTC | CASSRTSHQETQYF
NA | TRBJ2-5 | TRBV19 | TRBD2 | TGTGCCAGTAGTATAGGTGCGGGGGGGTCGCAAGAGACCCAGTACTTC | CASSIGAGGSQETQYF
NA | TRBJ1-5 | TRBV4-1 | NA | TGCGCCAGCAGCCAAGAAACGGTGGTAATCAATCAGCCCCAGCATTTT | CASSQETVVINQPQHF
NA | TRBJ1-1 | TRBV6-5 | TRBD1 | TGTGCCAGCAGTTACCTACGGATCAGGGGGCGGTCTGAAGCTTTCTTT | CASSYLRIRGRSEAFF
NA | TRBJ2-2 | TRBV7-3 | TRBD2 | TGCGCCAGCAGCCCAGGACTAGGGGCAAACACCGGGGAGCTGTTTTTT | CASSPGLGANTGELFF
NA | TRBJ1-2 | TRBV19 | NA | TGTGCCAGTAGTCCGCGAGCGGGTCCGGGGAACTATGGCTACACCTTC | CASSPRAGPGNYGYTF
NA | TRBJ2-2 | TRBV13 | NA | TGTGCCAGCAGCTCTCCAACGGCTCGGGGCACCGGGGAGCTGTTTTTT | CASSSPTARGTGELFF
once | TRBJ1-1 | TRBV29-1 | TRBD1 | TGCAGCGTCGGACAGGGATCGAACACTGAAGCTTTCTTT | CSVGQGSNTEAFF
medium-sized | TRBJ1-1 | TRBV6-1 | NA | TGTGCCAGCAGTGAATTAATGGGACACCCGAACACTGAAGCTTTCTTT | CASSELMGHPNTEAFF
NA | TRBJ1-2 | TRBV13 | TRBD1 | TGTGCCAGCAGCTTCGGGACAGGGGTAAGAGGCTACACCTTC | CASSFGTGVRGYTF
NA | TRBJ2-7 | TRBV5-1 | NA | TGCGCCAGCAGCTTCGGGTCACAGCAGTACTTC | CASSFGSQQYF
NA | TRBJ2-1 | TRBV21-1 | NA | TGTGCCAGCAGCAAGGGGCCGTGGACTATTTCTCGCTCCTACAATGAGCAGTTCTTC | CASSKGPWTISRSYNEQFF
NA | TRBJ2-1 | TRBV5-1 | NA | TGCGCCAGCAGCCGTTTAATAAATGAGCAGTTCTTC | CASSRLINEQFF
NA | TRBJ2-5 | TRBV27 | NA | TGTGCCAGCAGTTTACGGGCAGGGAGGAGGGAGACCCAGTACTTC | CASSLRAGRRETQYF
NA | TRBJ1-5 | TRBV4-1 | NA | TGCGCCAGCAGCCAGGCAGGGTTAAGCAATCAGCCCCAGCATTTT | CASSQAGLSNQPQHF
few | TRBJ1-2 | TRBV5-1 | TRBD1 | TGCGCCAGCAGCTCCCCAGGGGGACAGGGAGTGATTAACTATGGCTACACCTTC | CASSSPGGQGVINYGYTF
NA | TRBJ1-6 | TRBV11-1 | TRBD1 | TGTGCCAGCAGCCCTCGGACAGGGGAGACTTCACCCCTCCACTTT | CASSPRTGETSPLHF
few | TRBJ2-3 | TRBV2 | TRBD2 | TGTGCCAGCAGTGCGGAACTAGCGGGGGGGGAAGATACGCAGTATTTT | CASSAELAGGEDTQYF
few | TRBJ2-7 | TRBV7-2 | TRBD1 | TGTGCCAGCAGCATGCACAGGGGGCCTACCTACGAGCAGTACTTC | CASSMHRGPTYEQYF
NA | TRBJ2-7 | TRBV10-1 | TRBD2 | TGCGCCAGCCATTACCTTAACCCCTCAGCGGGGGGCCCTACCTACGAGCAGTACTTC | CASHYLNPSAGGPTYEQYF
NA | TRBJ1-5 | TRBV10-3 | NA | TGTGCCATCAGTGAGACAGGGAACAATCAGCCCCAGCATTTT | CAISETGNNQPQHF
NA | TRBJ2-7 | TRBV11-2 | NA | TGTGCCAGCAGCTTAGGAGGGGAGGTGAGCTCCTACGAGCAGTACTTC | CASSLGGEVSSYEQYF
NA | TRBJ2-5 | TRBV6-5 | NA | TGTGCCAGCAGTTACCCAGGTGGAAAGACCCAGTACTTC | CASSYPGGKTQYF
NA | TRBJ2-3 | TRBV18 | TRBD1 | TGTGCCAGCTCTCACCAACAGGGGGCATCAGATACGCAGTATTTT | CASSHQQGASDTQYF
NA | TRBJ2-1 | TRBV19 | NA | TGTGCCAGTAGTCCCTCCGGGACAACCTACAATGAGCAGTTCTTC | CASSPSGTTYNEQFF
NA | TRBJ1-1 | TRBV27 | TRBD1 | TGTGCCAGCAGTGACACGGACAGGATGAACACTGAAGCTTTCTTT | CASSDTDRMNTEAFF
NA | TRBJ1-5 | TRBV27 | TRBD1 | TGTGCCAGCAGTTTAAAAGGACAGGGGGGAAGTTGGCAGCCCCAGCATTTT | CASSLKGQGGSWQPQHF
NA | TRBJ2-1 | TRBV4-3 | TRBD2 | TGCGCCAGCAGCCCCCGGCTAGCGGGGGAGTACAATGAGCAGTTCTTC | CASSPRLAGEYNEQFF
NA | TRBJ1-5 | TRBV2 | NA | TGTGCCAGCAGTCAGCCACTAAGGGAGAAGCCCCAGCATTTT | CASSQPLREKPQHF
once | TRBJ1-6 | TRBV7-3 | TRBD1 | TGTGCCAGCAGCTCCGACGGACAGGGATATAATTCACCCCTCCACTTT | CASSSDGQGYNSPLHF
NA | TRBJ1-1 | TRBV6-5 | NA | TGTGCCAGCATAGCGGGAACTGAAGCTTTCTTT | CASIAGTEAFF
once | TRBJ2-1 | TRBV7-2 | TRBD2 | TGTGCCAGCAGCTTAGAAGGGCCAGCGGGGGCCAACAATGAGCAGTTCTTC | CASSLEGPAGANNEQFF
NA | TRBJ2-1 | TRBV2 | TRBD1 | TGTGCCAGCAGTGGACAGGGGCCGCCGACTTACAATGAGCAGTTCTTC | CASSGQGPPTYNEQFF
NA | TRBJ2-3 | TRBV30 | TRBD2 | TGTGCCTGGAGCCGACTAGCGGGGGGGGTGAGCGCAGATACGCAGTATTTT | CAWSRLAGGVSADTQYF
once | TRBJ1-5 | TRBV4-1 | NA | TGCGCCAGCAGCCAAGCGGTTACTATGAGCAATCAGCCCCAGCATTTT | CASSQAVTMSNQPQHF
once | TRBJ1-1 | TRBV7-9 | NA | TGTGCCAGCAGCTTCGGCGGTACGGGGATGAACACTGAAGCTTTCTTT | CASSFGGTGMNTEAFF
NA | TRBJ1-3 | TRBV7-9 | NA | TGTTCCAGCAGCTTAGAGGACTTTTCAATCTCTGGAAACACCATATATTTT | CSSSLEDFSISGNTIYF
NA | TRBJ1-1 | TRBV19 | TRBD1 | TGTGCCAGTACTACGACAGGGTCTCTCACTGAAGCTTTCTTT | CASTTTGSLTEAFF